Listed below are T cell receptor beta chains from one sample, sequenced in a study of cytomegalovirus exposure and HLA in healthy donors. Sequencing was performed with immunoSEQ multiplex PCR; in TCRdb, only in-frame clones are kept and a portion is missing. Among 130,000 or so clones listed, roughly 78% were seen once. The sample taken for sequencing was PBMCs. The receptors shown here come from a man aged 25-45 years in good health and CMV-seronegative. Each CDR3 is given with its conserved first and last residue. A D gene is named only where the DNA matches it firmly. A clone size is listed for some rows: how often the clone was seen (once, few, many), or a class if it is expanded.

clone size	D gene	V gene	J gene	CDR3 DNA	CDR3 protein
NA	NA	TRBV9	TRBJ2-3	TGTGCCAGCAGCGCCGGGGGGCGTACGGCCACAGATACGCAGTATTTT	CASSAGGRTATDTQYF
NA	TRBD1	TRBV18	TRBJ1-2	TGTGCCAGCTCAACGAATACAGGGGAAGGCTACACCTTC	CASSTNTGEGYTF
NA	TRBD2	TRBV19	TRBJ2-7	TGTGCCAGCAAGGGACCTTCTAGCGGGGGCCTCTACGAGCAGTACTTC	CASKGPSSGGLYEQYF
NA	NA	TRBV9	TRBJ2-2	TGTGCCAGCAGCGTAGCGGGAGTGACCGGGGAGCTGTTTTTT	CASSVAGVTGELFF
NA	NA	TRBV5-5	TRBJ2-5	TGTGCCAGCAGCTGGGCCATGGCCACTGAGCAGTACTTC	CASSWAMATEQYF
NA	NA	TRBV5-1	TRBJ2-5	TGCGCCAGCAGCCGGAGGGGTCTGGAGACCCAGTACTTC	CASSRRGLETQYF
NA	NA	TRBV7-2	TRBJ1-2	TGTGCCAGCAGCTTAGGTGGGGGAGGAGTAGATGGCTACACCTTC	CASSLGGGGVDGYTF
NA	TRBD1	TRBV7-2	TRBJ2-7	TGTGCCAGCAGCACCCGAGGACAGGTATACGAGCAGTACTTC	CASSTRGQVYEQYF
NA	TRBD1	TRBV28	TRBJ1-2	TGTGCCAGCATGGAGACAGGGCGCTATGGCTACACCTTC	CASMETGRYGYTF
once	TRBD2	TRBV11-2	TRBJ2-3	TGTGCTAGAAGAGCGGGGGGCCCGACAGATACGCAGTATTTT	CARRAGGPTDTQYF
NA	TRBD1	TRBV18	TRBJ2-7	TGTGCCAGCTCACCCCTCTCGTGGTTCGACAGGGGGCACTACGAGCAGTACTTC	CASSPLSWFDRGHYEQYF
NA	TRBD1	TRBV5-1	TRBJ2-3	TGCGCCAGCAGCTCCCTGACAGGGGTTACAGATACGCAGTATTTT	CASSSLTGVTDTQYF
NA	NA	TRBV7-8	TRBJ1-1	TGTGCCAGCAGCTTAGTTGACAGAACTGAAGCTTTCTTT	CASSLVDRTEAFF
NA	TRBD1	TRBV19	TRBJ1-2	TGTGCCAGTAGCAGCAGGGGGCGAGGCGGCTACACCTTC	CASSSRGRGGYTF
NA	TRBD1	TRBV29-1	TRBJ2-7	TGCAGTGCAACAGGGGGGTACGAGCAGTACTTC	CSATGGYEQYF
NA	NA	TRBV5-1	TRBJ1-1	TGCGCCAGCAGCGCGGCGGGCCAAGGAACTGAAGCTTTCTTT	CASSAAGQGTEAFF
NA	TRBD1	TRBV28	TRBJ1-5	TGTGCCAGCAGTTCCACCGGACAGGGGGTGCAGCCCCAGCATTTT	CASSSTGQGVQPQHF
NA	TRBD1	TRBV7-9	TRBJ2-7	TGTGCCAGCAGCTTAGGGCCGGACAGGGGATACGAGCAGTACTTC	CASSLGPDRGYEQYF
NA	TRBD2	TRBV4-2	TRBJ2-5	TGTGCCAGCAGCCAAATGGGTCTAGCGGGGGGGGCAGAGACCCAGTACTTC	CASSQMGLAGGAETQYF
NA	TRBD1	TRBV7-2	TRBJ1-5	TGTGCCAGCAGCTTAGGAGGCGCAGGGGGGAGTCAGCCCCAGCATTTT	CASSLGGAGGSQPQHF
NA	TRBD1	TRBV7-9	TRBJ2-7	TGTGCCAGCAGCTTAGTTCTCGGGACAGGGGGTGGCGAGCAGTACTTC	CASSLVLGTGGGEQYF
NA	NA	TRBV6-5	TRBJ1-1	TGTGCCAGCAGTTACTCGCCAAGACAGATGAACACTGAAGCTTTCTTT	CASSYSPRQMNTEAFF